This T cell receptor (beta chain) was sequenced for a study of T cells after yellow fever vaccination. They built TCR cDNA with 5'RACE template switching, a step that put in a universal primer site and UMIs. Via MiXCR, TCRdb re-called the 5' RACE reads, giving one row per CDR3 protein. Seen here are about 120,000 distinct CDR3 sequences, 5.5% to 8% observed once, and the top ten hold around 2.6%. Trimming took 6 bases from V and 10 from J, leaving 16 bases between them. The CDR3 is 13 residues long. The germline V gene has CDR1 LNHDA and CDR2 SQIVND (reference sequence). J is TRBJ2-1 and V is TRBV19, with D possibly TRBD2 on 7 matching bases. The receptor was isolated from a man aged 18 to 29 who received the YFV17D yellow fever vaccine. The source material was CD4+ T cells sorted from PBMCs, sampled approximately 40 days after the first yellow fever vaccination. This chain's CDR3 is CASRRGRYREQFF. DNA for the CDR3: TGTGCCAGTAGGCGGGGGCGTTACAGGGAGCAGTTCTTC.